These 22 T cell receptor beta chains share one sample of origin, sequenced in a study of blood T cell repertoires in COVID-19. Profiling relied on immunoSEQ multiplex PCR, and the TCRdb table lists in-frame clones only, not all of them. The sample comprises under 250,000 clones, 85% to 90% of which are singletons, and approximately 10% rests with the top ten. Material: peripheral blood. All receptors derive from a man between 50 and 59 years old with COVID-19, enrolled during active disease.

The sample holds a few counts of this clone. This chain links TRBV5-1 with TRBJ1-2; D possibly corresponds to TRBD1 (6 bases). The CDR3 is 15 residues long. CDR1 is SGHRS, CDR2 YFSETQ, per germline. The V end lost 3 bases, the J end lost 0 bases, and 12 bases lay between the germline ends. The CDR3 loop reads CASSSGQSTNYGYTF. CDR3 DNA sequence: TGCGCCAGCAGCTCCGGACAGTCCACTAACTATGGCTACACCTTC.

The genes are TRBV10-3 and TRBJ2-7; 10 bases map to TRBD2. The CDR3 totals 16 residues. CDR1 and CDR2 from the germline V gene are ENHRY and SYGVKD. The V and J ends lost 3 bases and 3 bases, in that order; junction bases with no gene match: 8. The CDR3 nucleotides read TGTGCCATCAGTGATGCTAGCGGGAGAGATATCTACGAGCAGTACTTC. The encoded protein is CAISDASGRDIYEQYF.

This chain joins TRBV7-2 and TRBJ2-3; TRBD2 agrees at 8 bases. Germline CDR1 reads SGHTA; CDR2 reads FQGNSA. The CDR3 consists of 16 residues. After removal of 5 bases from V and 4 bases from J, the junction contained 11 bases not matched to a gene. This chain's CDR3 is CASSPPAGGYADTQYF. In DNA, the CDR3 is TGTGCCAGCAGCCCCCCCGCGGGAGGCTACGCAGATACGCAGTATTTT.

A single count supports this clone. Relative to the germline gene, one junction end is altered; a read error may explain this. This rearrangement joins TRBV10-3 to TRBJ1-1; D is perhaps TRBD1 (6 bases). CDR1 and CDR2 (germline): ENHRY, SYGVKD. The CDR3 totals 14 residues. The CDR3 region has the DNA TGTGCCATCAGTGGATCTCAGGGGAACGCTGAAGCTTTCTTT. It codes for CAISGSQGNAEAFF.

The CDR3 DNA sequence: TGTGCCAGCCTGCAGGGGGACACCATATATTTT. Translating gives CASLQGDTIYF. The chain carries TRBV28 and TRBJ1-3; 7 bases agree with TRBD1. The CDR3 contains 11 residues. Unmatched junction bases numbered 3, after V lost 8 bases and J lost 8 bases. From germline, CDR1 is MDHEN and CDR2 SYDVKM.

CDR3 protein: CATSRAGTPNTDTQYF. The DNA of the CDR3 is TGTGCCACCAGCAGAGCCGGGACACCAAACACAGATACGCAGTATTTT. This chain links TRBV15 with TRBJ2-3; possibly TRBD1 for D (6 bases). Germline assignment: CDR1 LNHNV and CDR2 YYDKDF (reference sequence). The V end lost 1 base, the J end lost 2 bases, and 13 bases lay between the germline ends. The CDR3 has 16 amino acids.

The V gene is TRBV2, the J gene TRBJ1-4; TRBD1 might be the D (5 bases). V was clipped by 5 bases and J by 8 bases, with 12 bases between them. Per the germline V gene, CDR1 is SNHLY and CDR2 is FYNNEI. The CDR3 runs to 13 residues. The CDR3 spells CASSRDSQEKLFF. In DNA, the CDR3 is TGTGCCAGCAGTAGAGACAGCCAGGAAAAACTGTTTTTT.

The chain recombines TRBV7-8 with TRBJ2-3; maybe TRBD2 (6 bases). CDR1 and CDR2 (germline): SGHVS, FQNEAQ. Trimming removed 3 bases from V and 6 bases from J, with 19 bases in between. The CDR3 spans 16 residues. CDR3 in DNA: TGTGCCAGCAGCTTGGTTGCCCCTGGGGGGAGGGATACGCAGTATTTT. Translation gives CASSLVAPGGRDTQYF.

The chain links TRBV11-3 to TRBJ2-7; TRBD1 matches at 10 bases. Per the germline V gene, CDR1 is SGHNT and CDR2 is YENEEA. The CDR3 spans 16 residues. Trimming removed 5 bases from V and 3 bases from J; junction bases left unmatched: 10. The CDR3 loop reads CASSNPRTGGDYEQYF. DNA of the CDR3: TGTGCCAGCAGCAACCCCAGGACAGGGGGAGACTACGAGCAGTACTTC.

This rearrangement joins TRBV19 to TRBJ2-7, with TRBD2 matching 11 bases. Unmatched junction bases numbered 7, after V lost 4 bases and J lost 2 bases. The CDR3 loop spans 16 amino acids. The germline V gene has CDR1 LNHDA and CDR2 SQIVND (reference sequence). CDR3 bases: TGTGCCAGTAGTACATCTGGACTAGCGGGCACCTACGAGCAGTACTTC. Encoded protein: CASSTSGLAGTYEQYF.

The J gene is TRBJ1-5, the V gene TRBV5-8; D remains ambiguous. Germline assignment: CDR1 SGHTS and CDR2 YDEGEE. The CDR3 contains 14 residues. The V gene lost 0 bases and the J gene lost 1 base, with 5 bases spanning the gap. The CDR3, as DNA: TGTGCCAGCAGCTTGGGCAGGAGCAATCAGCCCCAGCATTTT. Its protein product is CASSLGRSNQPQHF.

The chain has TRBV28 and TRBJ2-7; no definite D call. V was pared by 6 bases and J by 2 bases, with 5 bases between. Germline lookup yields CDR1 MDHEN and CDR2 SYDVKM. The CDR3 covers 11 residues. The CDR3, as DNA: TGTGCCAGCAGACTGGCCTACGAGCAGTACTTC. It encodes CASRLAYEQYF.

V and J are TRBV6-5 and TRBJ1-3, with TRBD1 matching 9 bases. Trimming took 4 bases from V and 3 from J; bases not matched to a gene: 4. The CDR3 consists of 15 residues. Germline lookup yields CDR1 MNHEY and CDR2 SVGAGI. CDR3 in DNA: TGTGCCAGCAGTTCGGGACAGGGTTATGGAAACACCATATATTTT. Its translation is CASSSGQGYGNTIYF.

The V and J genes are TRBV7-9 and TRBJ2-1; 7 nucleotides match TRBD2. The CDR3 is 16 residues long. Trimming cost V 5 bases and J 10 bases; bases outside gene matches: 17. From germline, CDR1 is SEHNR and CDR2 FQNEAQ (reference sequence). The CDR3 spells CASSLTMGGPVNEQFF. CDR3 nucleotides: TGTGCCAGCAGCCTAACGATGGGAGGGCCAGTAAACGAGCAGTTCTTC.

V gene TRBV18 combines with J gene TRBJ1-1; TRBD1 is a possible D gene (6 bases). The germline V and J ends were trimmed by 3 bases and 1 base, with 9 bases remaining between them. The germline gives CDR1 KGHSH, CDR2 LQKENI. This CDR3 contains 14 residues. In DNA form, the CDR3 reads TGTGCCAGCTCACCCGCACAGGGGAACACTGAAGCTTTCTTT. It codes for CASSPAQGNTEAFF.

The gene calls are TRBV19 and TRBJ1-6; D is unresolved. CDR3 size: 13 residues. From germline, CDR1 is LNHDA and CDR2 SQIVND (reference sequence). With 11 bases removed from V and 7 bases from J, the gap between germline ends came to 15 bases. The CDR3 nucleotides read TGTGCCGCCCAGAGCGTGCGAAATTCACCCCTCCACTTT. Its translation: CAAQSVRNSPLHF.

The CDR3 DNA is TGTGCCAGCAGCGTAGGGGACAAAGGGATAGACAATCAGCCCCAGCATTTT. Amino acids: CASSVGDKGIDNQPQHF. The chain couples TRBV9 to TRBJ1-5; a possible D gene is TRBD1 (6 bases). The CDR3 runs to 17 residues. V lost 0 bases and J lost 3, with 16 bases in between. CDR1 and CDR2 (germline): SGDLS, YYNGEE.

The V call is TRBV5-4, the J call TRBJ1-1; a weak D match, TRBD1 (5 bases). The germline gives CDR1 SGHNT, CDR2 YYREEE (reference sequence). This CDR3 has 16 residues. V lost 1 base, J lost 2 bases, and 15 bases lay in between. CDR3 residues: CASSLPLGVTNTEAFF. CDR3 bases: TGTGCCAGCAGCTTGCCCCTAGGGGTTACAAACACTGAAGCTTTCTTT.

For the CDR3, the DNA is TGTGCCAGCAGTGAAGCGTCCGGGACAGCCGCCTACGAGCAGTACTTC. This encodes CASSEASGTAAYEQYF. The J gene is TRBJ2-7, the V gene TRBV6-1; TRBD1 agrees at 7 bases. Germline CDR1 is MNHNS and CDR2 is SASEGT. The CDR3 is 16 residues long. J was trimmed by 2 bases and V by 0 bases; bases with no gene match: 7.

The chain recombines TRBV6-1 with TRBJ2-2; tentative D call: TRBD2 (6 bases). Germline assignment: CDR1 MNHNS and CDR2 SASEGT. Trimming left V 3 bases short and J 0 bases short, with 8 bases between. The CDR3 sequence is 15 residues long. CDR3 residues: CASSEWGANTGELFF. In DNA, the CDR3 is TGTGCCAGCAGTGAGTGGGGGGCGAACACCGGGGAGCTGTTTTTT.

The V call is TRBV19, the J call TRBJ1-4; D is uncertain. Trimming took off 0 bases at V and 10 bases at J, with 21 bases between the two ends. The CDR3 is 17 amino acids. CDR1 is LNHDA and CDR2 is SQIVND in the germline V gene (reference sequence). This CDR3 reads CASSIDPPPLIEGKLFF. The CDR3 DNA reads TGTGCCAGTAGTATAGACCCCCCGCCGTTGATCGAGGGAAAACTGTTTTTT.

This clone came up a few times. This sequence joins TRBV5-6 and TRBJ1-2; possible D gene TRBD1, 6 bases. This CDR3 is built from 15 residues. The germline gives CDR1 SGHDT, CDR2 YYEEEE. Trimming took 0 bases from V and 1 from J, leaving 10 bases between them. CDR3 coding DNA: TGTGCCAGCAGCTTGGCGCCAGGGGTTAACTATGGCTACACCTTC. Translating gives CASSLAPGVNYGYTF.